This entry lists 21 T cell receptor beta chains sequenced from one sample in a study of blood T cell repertoires in COVID-19. TCRdb's copy holds only in-frame clones and misses some; the assay was immunoSEQ multiplex PCR. The table lists 190,000 or so clones, approximately 90% of them singletons. Sequencing was performed on PBMCs or T cells enriched from blood (not recorded which). These receptors came from a man aged 30 to 39 who had recovered from COVID-19.

The chain carries TRBV7-9 and TRBJ2-7; D might be TRBD2 (7 bases). Deletions cut 6 bases from V and 6 bases from J, with 12 bases between. Per germline, CDR1 SEHNR and CDR2 FQNEAQ (reference sequence). This CDR3 region has 12 residues. CDR3 sequence reads: CASRGGAPEQYF. CDR3 nucleotides: TGTGCCAGCAGGGGGGGGGCCCCCGAGCAGTACTTC.

J is TRBJ1-6 and V is TRBV15, with TRBD1 matching 8 bases. In germline, CDR1 is LNHNV, CDR2 YYDKDF (reference sequence). V was pared by 0 bases and J by 7 bases, with 5 bases of the junction left unmatched. The CDR3 is made up of 16 amino acids. The CDR3 sequence is CATSRDLRQGNSPLHF. The CDR3, as DNA: TGTGCCACCAGCAGAGATCTGAGACAGGGGAATTCACCCCTCCACTTT.

This clone was seen just once. V and J are TRBV9 and TRBJ2-5; D is uncertain. Germline CDR1 SGDLS, CDR2 YYNGEE. This CDR3 is 14 amino acids long. Trimming cost V 0 bases and J 1 base, with 7 bases left between them. In DNA form, the CDR3 reads TGTGCCAGCAGCGTAGATTACAGCCAAGAGACCCAGTACTTC. Translating it yields CASSVDYSQETQYF.

The rearrangement links TRBV19 to TRBJ1-5, with 12 positions matching TRBD1. Germline lookup yields CDR1 LNHDA and CDR2 SQIVND (reference sequence). V lost 2 bases and J lost 0; bases outside the gene matches: 17. The CDR3 length is 22 residues. This CDR3 reads CASSITLGSGQGARHSNQPQHF. The CDR3 DNA sequence: TGTGCCAGTAGTATAACCCTCGGATCGGGACAGGGGGCTCGCCATAGCAATCAGCCCCAGCATTTT.

The chain couples TRBV24-1 to TRBJ2-2, with 8 nucleotides matching TRBD1. Germline loops: CDR1 KGHDR, CDR2 SFDVKD. With 2 bases clipped from V and 5 bases from J, the junction kept 6 bases outside the gene matches. The CDR3 has 16 amino acids. Here the CDR3 DNA reads TGTGCCACCAGTGATTCCGGACAGGGTAGGACCGGGGAGCTGTTTTTT. Translating it yields CATSDSGQGRTGELFF.

This rearrangement joins TRBV6-1 to TRBJ1-4; D gene uncertain. Deletions cut 2 bases from V and 5 bases from J, with 9 bases between. This CDR3 spans 14 amino acids. Per the germline V gene, CDR1 is MNHNS and CDR2 is SASEGT. This chain's CDR3 is CASSEFSENEKLFF. The CDR3 nucleotides are TGTGCCAGCAGTGAATTTAGCGAAAATGAAAAACTGTTTTTT.

The chain carries TRBV11-2 and TRBJ1-6; TRBD1 might be the D (6 bases). There are 17 residues in the CDR3. Germline CDR1 reads SGHAT; CDR2 reads FQNNGV. With 1 base removed from V and 5 bases from J, the gap between germline ends came to 15 bases. The CDR3 loop is CASSLGHRGQNNSPLHF. DNA for the CDR3: TGTGCCAGCAGCTTAGGTCATCGGGGACAAAATAATTCACCCCTCCACTTT.

This clone is a singleton in its sample. This chain connects TRBV12-5 to TRBJ2-5; 11 nucleotides match TRBD2. V gave up 1 base and J gave up 1 base; unmatched junction bases: 17. CDR1 LGHNT and CDR2 FRNRAP come from the germline V gene. The CDR3 runs 21 residues. The CDR3 sequence is CASGLADRGWLAGGRQETQYF. In nucleotides, the CDR3 is TGTGCTAGTGGTTTGGCAGACAGGGGGTGGTTAGCGGGAGGGCGCCAAGAGACCCAGTACTTC. The full variable domain, with the rest looked up from reference TRBV12-5 and TRBJ2-5, is DARVTQTPRHKVTEMGQEVTMRCQPILGHNTVFWYRQTMMQGLELLAYFRNRAPLDDSGMPKDRFSAEMPDATLATLKIQPSEPRDSAVYFCASGLADRGWLAGGRQETQYFGPGTRLLVL.

V gene TRBV24-1 combines with J gene TRBJ2-1; D gene unclear. Trimming removed 0 bases from V and 5 bases from J, with 10 bases in between. The CDR3 is 15 residues long. Germline-derived CDR1 and CDR2 are KGHDR and SFDVKD. Written as DNA, the CDR3 is TGTGCCACCAGTGATTTGGGGCAGGCCAACAATGAGCAGTTCTTC. Its protein product is CATSDLGQANNEQFF.

This chain connects TRBV18 to TRBJ2-1; TRBD1 agrees at 9 bases. V dropped 1 base and J dropped 7; count of bases not matched to a gene: 11. CDR1 KGHSH and CDR2 LQKENI come from the germline V gene. The CDR3 sequence is 17 residues long. In DNA form, the CDR3 reads TGTGCCAGCTCACCACTTTTCTTGACAGGGGGTAAAAATGAGCAGTTCTTC. It yields the protein CASSPLFLTGGKNEQFF.

The chain has TRBV19 and TRBJ2-1; a possible D gene is TRBD2 (6 bases). The CDR3 has 11 amino acids. The V end was cut by 9 bases, the J end by 5 bases, with 8 bases between. Germline loops: CDR1 LNHDA, CDR2 SQIVND (reference sequence). The CDR3 reads CASGGDNEQFF. The CDR3 bases are TGTGCCAGCGGGGGAGACAATGAGCAGTTCTTC.

This chain joins TRBV30 and TRBJ1-2, with 11 positions matching TRBD1. Germline V gene lookup returns CDR1 GTSNPN and CDR2 SVGIG (reference sequence). Unmatched junction bases numbered 12, after V lost 2 bases and J lost 7 bases. The CDR3 runs 16 residues. This CDR3 reads CAWSTRRTGGSGGYTF. The DNA of the CDR3 is TGTGCCTGGAGTACACGCCGGACAGGGGGCTCGGGTGGCTACACCTTC.

The chain combines TRBV15 with TRBJ2-7, with TRBD1 matching 7 bases. V shed 0 bases and J 2 bases; nucleotides not matched to a gene: 4. The CDR3 is 15 amino acids. Germline V gene lookup returns CDR1 LNHNV and CDR2 YYDKDF (reference sequence). The CDR3 DNA reads as TGTGCCACCAGCAGAGATCAGGGGGTAGCCTACGAGCAGTACTTC. It specifies CATSRDQGVAYEQYF.

The chain carries TRBV5-4 and TRBJ2-4; D might be TRBD1 (6 bases). V was trimmed by 2 bases and J by 6 bases, leaving 12 bases between them. The germline CDR1 and CDR2 sequences are SGHNT and YYREEE (reference sequence). This CDR3 has 14 amino acids. Here the CDR3 DNA reads TGTGCCAGCAGCTTTTGGGGGCAGGGAAACATTCAGTACTTC. It is translated as CASSFWGQGNIQYF. Together with reference TRBV5-4 and TRBJ2-4, the CDR3 gives the full variable domain: ETGVTQSPTHLIKTRGQQVTLRCSSQSGHNTVSWYQQALGQGPQFIFQYYREEENGRGNFPPRFSGLQFPNYSSELNVNALELDDSALYLCASSFWGQGNIQYFGAGTRLSVL.

The gene calls are TRBV14 and TRBJ2-3, with D possibly TRBD2 on 6 matching bases. Germline assignment: CDR1 SGHDN and CDR2 FVKESK. The CDR3 runs to 18 residues. V was pared by 0 bases and J by 0 bases, with 16 bases between. The CDR3 spells CASSQERGKPRSTDTQYF. The DNA of the CDR3 is TGTGCCAGCAGCCAAGAACGGGGGAAACCGAGAAGCACAGATACGCAGTATTTT.

This rearrangement joins TRBV7-2 to TRBJ2-2; 7 bases are a match to TRBD2. Germline-derived CDR1 and CDR2 are SGHTA and FQGNSA. Trimming at V came to 1 base and at J to 5 bases, leaving 4 bases not matched to a gene. CDR3 size: 15 residues. The CDR3, as DNA: TGTGCCAGCAGCTTAGAGGCTAGCGGAACCGGGGAGCTGTTTTTT. Protein product: CASSLEASGTGELFF.

The chain uses TRBV3-1 (or the pseudogene TRBV3-2) and TRBJ2-1; 11 bases line up with TRBD2. This CDR3 has 16 amino acids. Germline trimming cut 5 bases from V and 6 bases from J; bases unmatched to any gene: 9. The germline V gene encodes CDR1 LGHDT and CDR2 YNNKEL (reference sequence). The DNA for the CDR3 is TGTGCCAGCAGCGCAACTAGCGGGAGTCAAGGCAATGAGCAGTTCTTC. Its translation: CASSATSGSQGNEQFF.

The chain couples TRBV2 to TRBJ2-7; TRBD1 might be the D (5 bases). This CDR3 has 13 residues. Germline assignment: CDR1 SNHLY and CDR2 FYNNEI. The V and J ends lost 7 bases and 1 base respectively, with 11 bases between them. The CDR3 protein is CASKLTESYEQYF. The CDR3 nucleotides are TGTGCCAGCAAGCTGACAGAGTCCTACGAGCAGTACTTC.

The V gene is TRBV7-2, the J gene TRBJ2-7; no clear D gene. Looked up from germline, CDR1 is SGHTA and CDR2 is FQGNSA. V gave up 7 bases and J gave up 0 bases, with 10 bases separating them. CDR3 size: 13 residues. CDR3 sequence reads: CASNQQISYEQYF. As DNA, the CDR3 is TGTGCCAGCAACCAACAGATCTCCTACGAGCAGTACTTC.

A single count supports this clone. The CDR3 loop reads CARAGSSTDTQYF. The CDR3 DNA sequence: TGTGCCAGAGCGGGATCTAGCACAGATACGCAGTATTTT. V is TRBV2 and J is TRBJ2-3; TRBD2 aligns across 7 bases. The CDR3 consists of 13 residues. Unmatched junction bases numbered 3, after V lost 9 bases and J lost 0 bases. Per the germline V gene, CDR1 is SNHLY and CDR2 is FYNNEI.

The J gene is TRBJ2-7, the V gene TRBV27; D possibly corresponds to TRBD1 (6 bases). Germline CDR1 MNHEY, CDR2 SMNVEV (reference sequence). V was shortened by 2 bases and J by 3 bases, with 14 bases between the two germline ends. The CDR3 covers 15 residues. For the CDR3, the DNA is TGTGCCAGCAGTTTAGACAGGTACCCCCTCTACGAGCAGTACTTC. Translated: CASSLDRYPLYEQYF.